The clone carrying this T cell receptor beta chain was seen more than once but under ten times. The target antigen is unknown. The sample originates from a study of T cells in Graves' hyperthyroidism and ophthalmopathy. Notes on the study in general: Researchers report that a 13 V-J model separated ophthalmopathy from stable hyperthyroidism.

RNA transcripts served as the template for amplifying TCR beta CDR3 regions. An initial round of RT-PCR targeting the TCR CDR3 relied on the HTBI primer set. TCRdb called the multiplex PCR reads again in MiXCR, with one record for every CDR3 protein. The top ten clones hold more than 7.5% of a sample with approximately 500,000 distinct CDR3 sequences, just over 45% of them seen once. No progression to ophthalmopathy during 18 months of follow-up defined stable disease. Patients aged 18 to 65 had newly diagnosed hyperthyroidism of under 2 months' duration. Diagnoses used clinical symptoms, serum thyroxine and TRAb, thyroid ultrasound and orbital computed tomography. The origin of this receptor is a woman aged 18-29 years with Graves' hyperthyroidism. Material for sequencing was peripheral blood or thyroid tissue (not recorded which).

The CDR3 here is CASSQVLSSGNTIYF. The DNA for the CDR3 is TGTGCCAGCAGCCAAGTCCTGTCCTCTGGAAACACCATATATTTT. This chain links TRBV3-1 with TRBJ1-3; D remains unclear. Germline V gene lookup returns CDR1 LGHDT and CDR2 YNNKEL (reference sequence). V gave up 1 base and J gave up 0 bases, with 7 bases separating them. The CDR3 sequence is 15 residues long.